The 10 T cell receptor beta chains below all came from one sample that was sequenced in a study of blood T cell repertoires in COVID-19. Repertoires were generated with immunoSEQ multiplex PCR, while TCRdb's copy carries only in-frame clones and drops some. The data show some 130,000 clones, 88% seen once. Sequenced sample: peripheral blood. The source of these receptors is a man aged 45-65 years with acute or convalescent COVID-19.

The CDR3 DNA sequence: TGTGCCAGCAGTCGGTCCGGGGAGCTGTTTTTT. The encoded protein is CASSRSGELFF. The chain uses TRBV28 and TRBJ2-2; D is uncertain. Germline V CDR1 and CDR2: MDHEN, SYDVKM. The CDR3 has 11 residues. Trimming pared 5 bases from V and 6 bases from J, leaving 4 bases between.

The V and J genes are TRBV6-5 and TRBJ2-1; 10 nucleotides agree with TRBD2. V was clipped by 4 bases and J by 10 bases; unmatched bases: 10. This CDR3 comprises 15 residues. CDR1 and CDR2 from the germline V gene are MNHEY and SVGAGI. DNA for the CDR3: TGTGCCAGCAGTTCCAAGCGGGGGGGCTTCTACGAGCAGTTCTTC. This encodes CASSSKRGGFYEQFF.

This chain joins TRBV29-1 and TRBJ2-1, with D possibly being TRBD2 (5 bases). V was cut by 2 bases and J by 9 bases, with 17 bases left in between. CDR1 is SQVTM, CDR2 ANQGSEA, per germline. The CDR3 has 14 amino acids. CDR3 region: CSVEPGNPGFEQFF. The CDR3 coding sequence is TGCAGCGTTGAACCGGGAAACCCGGGATTTGAGCAGTTCTTC.

The J gene is TRBJ2-2, the V gene TRBV2; D is possibly TRBD2 (6 bases). Trimming stripped 3 bases from V and 4 bases from J, with 15 bases between. Per the germline V gene, CDR1 is SNHLY and CDR2 is FYNNEI. The CDR3 covers 16 residues. CDR3 amino acids: CASSEFGARGTGELFF. CDR3 coding DNA: TGTGCCAGCAGTGAGTTTGGGGCGCGGGGCACCGGGGAGCTGTTTTTT.

This chain joins TRBV6-1 and TRBJ1-4; D not resolved. Germline-derived CDR1 and CDR2 are MNHNS and SASEGT. Trimming cost V 3 bases and J 0 bases, with 5 bases left between them. CDR3 length: 14 amino acids. As DNA, the CDR3 is TGTGCCAGCAGTGAGAGATCAACTAATGAAAAACTGTTTTTT. Translated: CASSERSTNEKLFF.

This clone was recorded once. The rearrangement uses TRBV28 and TRBJ1-6, with TRBD1 identical over 7 bases. V shed 3 bases and J 8 bases; nucleotides not matched to a gene: 4. Germline CDR1 is MDHEN and CDR2 is SYDVKM. The CDR3 runs 14 residues. The CDR3 sequence: CASSLPTGYSPLHF. DNA of the CDR3: TGTGCCAGCAGTTTGCCGACAGGGTATTCACCCCTCCACTTT.

The chain links TRBV7-3 to TRBJ1-2; D may be TRBD1 (5 bases). The CDR3 totals 14 residues. Trimming removed 5 bases from V and 2 bases from J, with 12 bases in between. Germline V gives CDR1 SGHTA, CDR2 FQGTGA. CDR3 nucleotide sequence: TGTGCCAGCAGCCCTGGAAGGGGAAACTATGGCTACACCTTC. It translates to CASSPGRGNYGYTF.

The rearrangement joins TRBV5-1 to TRBJ2-7; 10 bases align to TRBD1. The CDR3 has 16 amino acids. CDR1 is SGHRS and CDR2 is YFSETQ in the germline V gene. V lost 4 bases and J lost 3; bases outside the gene matches: 10. DNA for the CDR3: TGCGCCAGCAGCCTGGACCCCGGGACAGGGGTCTACGAGCAGTACTTC. Translated: CASSLDPGTGVYEQYF.

The chain carries TRBV7-2 and TRBJ2-7, with D possibly TRBD1 on 6 matching bases. The CDR3 is made up of 14 amino acids. Per the germline V gene, CDR1 is SGHTA and CDR2 is FQGNSA. Trimming stripped 5 bases from V and 5 bases from J, with 16 bases between. The CDR3 sequence: CASSPRTGFHEQYF. The CDR3 nucleotides are TGTGCCAGCAGCCCCCGAACAGGGTTCCACGAGCAGTACTTC.

The genes are TRBV6-4 and TRBJ2-3; D is undetermined. Trimming removed 1 base at V and 6 bases at J, with 11 bases between. The germline V gene has CDR1 MRHNA and CDR2 SNTAGT. The CDR3 length is 14 residues. CDR3 in amino acids: CASSDFARTDTQYF. For the CDR3, the DNA is TGTGCCAGCAGTGACTTTGCTAGAACCGATACGCAGTATTTT.